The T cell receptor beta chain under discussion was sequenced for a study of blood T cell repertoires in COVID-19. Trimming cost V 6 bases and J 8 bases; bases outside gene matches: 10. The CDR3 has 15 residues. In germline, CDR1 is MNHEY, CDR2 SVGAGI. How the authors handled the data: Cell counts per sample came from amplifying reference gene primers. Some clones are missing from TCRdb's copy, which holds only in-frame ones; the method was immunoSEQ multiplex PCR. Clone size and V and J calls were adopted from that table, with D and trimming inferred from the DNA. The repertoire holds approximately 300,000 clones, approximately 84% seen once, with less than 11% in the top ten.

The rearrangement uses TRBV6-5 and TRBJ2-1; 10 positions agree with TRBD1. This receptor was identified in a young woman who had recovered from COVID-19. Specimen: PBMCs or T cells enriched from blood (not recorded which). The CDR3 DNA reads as TGTGCCAGCAGCCATGGGACAGGGGCTGTCTATGAGCAGTTCTTC. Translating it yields CASSHGTGAVYEQFF.